The clone carrying this TCR beta chain came up a few times. This specimen comes from a study of Ad26.COV2.S vaccination and SARS-CoV-2 variants. Described treatment: roughly 20 received Ad26.COV2.S at low or high dose, single or two shots; 5 received placebo; per-sample allocation not given. Sample collection was performed on day 63 after the first vaccine or placebo injection. The protocol was immunoSEQ multiplex PCR, while the TCRdb copy is restricted to in-frame clones and leaves out a portion. The profile shows about 480,000 clones, roughly 87% of them singletons. Looked up from germline, CDR1 is MNHEY and CDR2 is SMNVEV (reference sequence). V lost 5 bases to trimming and J lost 5 bases, with 18 bases between them. The CDR3 has 15 amino acids.

The specimen comprised peripheral blood, sampled in a trial of Ad26.COV2.S vaccine versus placebo. J is TRBJ1-2 and V is TRBV27, with D unclear. The receptor comes from a person between 18 and 60 years old who received the Ad26.COV2.S COVID-19 vaccine or a placebo. The CDR3: CASSPQANRPYGYTF. CDR3 sequence (DNA): TGTGCCAGCAGTCCACAAGCAAACAGACCTTATGGCTACACCTTC.